The subject of this entry is one T cell receptor beta chain. This specimen comes from a study of blood T cell repertoires in COVID-19. Study at large: Italy, Spain and the United States were the sources of the convalescent and acute COVID-19 samples. PBMCs, B-cell-depleted T cells, or T cells provided the cDNA or gDNA that made up the material.

CDR1 is SNHLY, CDR2 FYNNEI, per germline. The CDR3 is 18 amino acids. V gave up 5 bases and J gave up 2 bases, with 21 bases separating them. Original handling: Reference gene primer amplification yielded estimated nucleated cell counts. Data came from immunoSEQ multiplex PCR; TCRdb stores just in-frame clones and leaves some out. V, J and clone size reflect that table, while D and trimming were determined from the DNA. The table lists approximately 130,000 clones, approximately 83% of them singletons. The source is a man aged 35 to 55 with active or convalescent COVID-19. The sample was peripheral blood. The rearrangement links TRBV2 to TRBJ2-2; D possibly corresponds to TRBD1 (6 bases). The CDR3 reads CASSPPLGRGDNTGELFF. For the CDR3, the DNA is TGTGCCAGCAGTCCCCCGCTAGGCAGGGGTGACAACACCGGGGAGCTGTTTTTT.